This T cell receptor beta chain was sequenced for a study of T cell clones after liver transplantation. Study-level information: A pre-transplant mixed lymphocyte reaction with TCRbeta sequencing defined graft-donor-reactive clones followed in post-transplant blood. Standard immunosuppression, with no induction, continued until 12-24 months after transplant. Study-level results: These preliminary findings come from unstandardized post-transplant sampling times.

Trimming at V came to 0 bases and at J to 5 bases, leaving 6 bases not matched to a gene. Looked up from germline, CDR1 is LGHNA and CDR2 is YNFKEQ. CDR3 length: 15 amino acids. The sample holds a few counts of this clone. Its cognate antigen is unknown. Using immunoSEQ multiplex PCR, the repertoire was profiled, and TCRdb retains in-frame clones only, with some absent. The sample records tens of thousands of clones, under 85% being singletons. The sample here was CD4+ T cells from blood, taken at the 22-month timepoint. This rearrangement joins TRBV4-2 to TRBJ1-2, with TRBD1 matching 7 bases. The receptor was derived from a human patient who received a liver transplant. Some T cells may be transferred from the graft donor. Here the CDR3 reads CASSQDRGTAYGYTF. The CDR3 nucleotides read TGTGCCAGCAGCCAAGATAGGGGGACAGCTTATGGCTACACCTTC.